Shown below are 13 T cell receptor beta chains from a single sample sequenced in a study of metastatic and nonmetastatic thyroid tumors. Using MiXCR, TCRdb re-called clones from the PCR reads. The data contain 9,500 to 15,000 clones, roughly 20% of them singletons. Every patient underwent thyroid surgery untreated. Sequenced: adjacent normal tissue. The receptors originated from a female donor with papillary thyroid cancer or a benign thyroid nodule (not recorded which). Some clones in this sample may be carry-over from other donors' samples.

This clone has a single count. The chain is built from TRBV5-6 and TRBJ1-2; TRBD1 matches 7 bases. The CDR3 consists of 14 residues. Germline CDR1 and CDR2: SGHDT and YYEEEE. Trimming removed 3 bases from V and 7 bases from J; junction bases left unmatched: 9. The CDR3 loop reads CASSYDRAIGGYTF. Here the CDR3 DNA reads TGTGCCAGCAGCTACGACAGGGCGATTGGTGGCTACACCTTC.

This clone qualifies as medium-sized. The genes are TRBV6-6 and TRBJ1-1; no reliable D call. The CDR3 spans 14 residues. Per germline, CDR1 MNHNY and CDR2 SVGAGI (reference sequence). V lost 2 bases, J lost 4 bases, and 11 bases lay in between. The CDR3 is CASSYTEGFTEAFF. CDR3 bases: TGTGCCAGCAGTTACACGGAAGGGTTCACTGAAGCTTTCTTT.

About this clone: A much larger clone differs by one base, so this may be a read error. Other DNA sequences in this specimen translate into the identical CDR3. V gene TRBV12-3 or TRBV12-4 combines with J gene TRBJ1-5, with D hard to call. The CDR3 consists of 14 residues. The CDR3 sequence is CASSLLGGYQPPHF. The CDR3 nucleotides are TGTGCCAGCAGTTTATTAGGCGGCTACCAGCCCCCGCATTTT.

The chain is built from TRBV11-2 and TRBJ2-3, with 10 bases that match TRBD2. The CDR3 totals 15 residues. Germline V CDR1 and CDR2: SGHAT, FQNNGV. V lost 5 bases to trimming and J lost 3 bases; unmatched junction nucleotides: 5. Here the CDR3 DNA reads TGTGCCAGCAGCATGACTAGCGGGCCTACAGATACGCAGTATTTT. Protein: CASSMTSGPTDTQYF.

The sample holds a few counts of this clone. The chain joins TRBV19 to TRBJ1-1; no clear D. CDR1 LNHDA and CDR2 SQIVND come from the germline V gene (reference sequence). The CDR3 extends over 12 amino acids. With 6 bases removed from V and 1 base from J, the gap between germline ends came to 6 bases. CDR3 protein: CASRPGNTEAFF. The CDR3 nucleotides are TGTGCCAGTAGGCCCGGGAACACTGAAGCTTTCTTT.

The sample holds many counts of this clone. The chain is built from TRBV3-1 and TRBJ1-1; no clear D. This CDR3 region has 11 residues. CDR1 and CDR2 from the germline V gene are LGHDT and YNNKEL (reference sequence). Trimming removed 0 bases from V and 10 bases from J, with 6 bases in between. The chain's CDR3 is CASSQDAGAFF. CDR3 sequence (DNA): TGTGCCAGCAGCCAAGATGCTGGAGCTTTCTTT.

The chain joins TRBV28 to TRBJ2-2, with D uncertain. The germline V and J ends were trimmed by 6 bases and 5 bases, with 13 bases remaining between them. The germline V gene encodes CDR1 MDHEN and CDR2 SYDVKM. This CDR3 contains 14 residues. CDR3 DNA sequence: TGTGCCAGCAGCCCTCGCCTTCAAACCGGGGAGCTGTTTTTT. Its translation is CASSPRLQTGELFF. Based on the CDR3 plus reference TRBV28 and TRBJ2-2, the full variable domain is DVKVTQSSRYLVKRTGEKVFLECVQDMDHENMFWYRQDPGLGLRLIYFSYDVKMKEKGDIPEGYSVSREKKERFSLILESASTNQTSMYLCASSPRLQTGELFFGEGSRLTVL.

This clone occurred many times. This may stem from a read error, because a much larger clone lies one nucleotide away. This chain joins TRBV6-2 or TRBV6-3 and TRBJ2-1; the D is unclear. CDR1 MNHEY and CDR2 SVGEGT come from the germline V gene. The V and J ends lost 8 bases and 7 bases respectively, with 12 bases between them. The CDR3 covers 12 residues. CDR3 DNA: TGTGCCAGCGCCGCCATGGGGAATGAGCAGTTCTTC. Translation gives CASAAMGNEQFF.

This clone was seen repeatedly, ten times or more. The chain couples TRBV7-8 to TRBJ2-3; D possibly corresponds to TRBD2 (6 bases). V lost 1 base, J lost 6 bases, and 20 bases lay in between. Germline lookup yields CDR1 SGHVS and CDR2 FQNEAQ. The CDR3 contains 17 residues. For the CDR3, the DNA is TGTGCCAGCAGCTTAGTATCGGGGACTGGAAGAGGCGATACGCAGTATTTT. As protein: CASSLVSGTGRGDTQYF.

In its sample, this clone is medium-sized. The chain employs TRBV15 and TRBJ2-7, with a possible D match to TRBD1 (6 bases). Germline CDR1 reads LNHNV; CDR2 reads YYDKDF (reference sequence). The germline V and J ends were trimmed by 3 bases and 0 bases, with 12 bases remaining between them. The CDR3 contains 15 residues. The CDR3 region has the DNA TGTGCCACCAGCAGGTCCGGACAGCCCTCCTACGAGCAGTACTTC. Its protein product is CATSRSGQPSYEQYF. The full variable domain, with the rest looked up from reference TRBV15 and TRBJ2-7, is DAMVIQNPRYQVTQFGKPVTLSCSQTLNHNVMYWYQQKSSQAPKLLFHYYDKDFNNEADTPDNFQSRRPNTSFCFLDIRSPGLGDTAMYLCATSRSGQPSYEQYFGPGTRLTVT.

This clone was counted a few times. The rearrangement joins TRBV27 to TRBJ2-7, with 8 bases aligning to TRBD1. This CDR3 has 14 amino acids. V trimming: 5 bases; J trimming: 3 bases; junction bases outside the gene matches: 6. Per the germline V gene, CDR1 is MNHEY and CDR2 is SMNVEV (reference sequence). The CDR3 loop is CASSAGQVGYEQYF. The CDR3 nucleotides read TGTGCCAGCAGTGCGGGACAGGTGGGCTACGAGCAGTACTTC.

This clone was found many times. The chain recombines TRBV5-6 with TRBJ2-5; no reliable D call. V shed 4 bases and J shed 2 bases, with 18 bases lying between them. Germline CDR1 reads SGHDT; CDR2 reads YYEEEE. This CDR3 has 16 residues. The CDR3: CASSPPEVQTQETQYF. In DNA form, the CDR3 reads TGTGCCAGCAGCCCTCCGGAAGTACAGACACAAGAGACCCAGTACTTC.

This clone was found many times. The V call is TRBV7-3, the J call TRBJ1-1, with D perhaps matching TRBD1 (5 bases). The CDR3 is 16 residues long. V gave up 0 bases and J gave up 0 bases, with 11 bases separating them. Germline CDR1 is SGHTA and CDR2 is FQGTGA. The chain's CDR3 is CASSLTPDSMNTEAFF. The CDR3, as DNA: TGTGCCAGCAGCTTAACTCCCGACAGCATGAACACTGAAGCTTTCTTT.